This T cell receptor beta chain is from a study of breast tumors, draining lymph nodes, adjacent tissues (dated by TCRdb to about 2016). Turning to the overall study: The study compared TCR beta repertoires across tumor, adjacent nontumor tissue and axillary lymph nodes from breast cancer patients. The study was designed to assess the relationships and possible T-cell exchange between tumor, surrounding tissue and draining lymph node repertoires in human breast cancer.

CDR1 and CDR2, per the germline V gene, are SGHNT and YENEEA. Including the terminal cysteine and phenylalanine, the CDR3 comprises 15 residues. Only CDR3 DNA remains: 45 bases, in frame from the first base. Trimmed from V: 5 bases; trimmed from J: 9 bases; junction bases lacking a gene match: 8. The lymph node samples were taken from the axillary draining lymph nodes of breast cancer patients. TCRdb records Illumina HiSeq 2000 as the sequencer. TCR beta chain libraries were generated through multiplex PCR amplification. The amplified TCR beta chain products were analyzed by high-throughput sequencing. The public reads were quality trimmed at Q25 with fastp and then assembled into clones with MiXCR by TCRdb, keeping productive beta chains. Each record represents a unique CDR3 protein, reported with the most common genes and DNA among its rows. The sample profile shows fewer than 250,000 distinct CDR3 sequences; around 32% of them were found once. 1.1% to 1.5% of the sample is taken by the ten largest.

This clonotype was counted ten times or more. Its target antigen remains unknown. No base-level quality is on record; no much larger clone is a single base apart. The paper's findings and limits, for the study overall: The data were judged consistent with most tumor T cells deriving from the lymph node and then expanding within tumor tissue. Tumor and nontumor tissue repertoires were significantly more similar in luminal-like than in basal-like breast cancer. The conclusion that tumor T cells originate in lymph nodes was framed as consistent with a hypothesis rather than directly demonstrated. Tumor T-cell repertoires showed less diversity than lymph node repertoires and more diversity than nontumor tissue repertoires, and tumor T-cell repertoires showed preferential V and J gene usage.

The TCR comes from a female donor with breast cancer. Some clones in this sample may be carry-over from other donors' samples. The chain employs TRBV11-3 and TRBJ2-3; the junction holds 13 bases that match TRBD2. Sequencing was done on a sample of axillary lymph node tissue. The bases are TGTGCCAGCAGCCCCGGACTAGCGGGAGTAGGGACGCAGTATTTT. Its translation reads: CASSPGLAGVGTQYF.